What follows is one T cell receptor (beta chain) and its context. These data belong to a study of blood T cell repertoires in COVID-19. Study in general: COVID-19 samples collected from the United States, Italy and Spain covered acute and convalescent phases. Sample material is recorded as cDNA or gDNA derived from T cells, B-cell-depleted T cells, or PBMCs.

In the original workflow: Scientists estimated how many nucleated cells there were by amplifying reference gene primers. The table came from immunoSEQ multiplex PCR; TCRdb's copy has only in-frame clones and leaves some out. That table supplies the V and J calls and clone size; D and trimming were determined from the DNA. The table shows 200,000 to 300,000 clones, with approximately 87% occurring only once. Sequencing input: peripheral blood. This receptor was obtained from a woman in her thirties or forties who had recovered from COVID-19.

The CDR3 nucleotides are TGTGCCAGCAGTGATCCCAGGGGGTCTGGAAACACCATATATTTT. This gives the protein CASSDPRGSGNTIYF. This sequence joins TRBV25-1 and TRBJ1-3, with 7 bases fitting TRBD1. The CDR3 contains 15 residues. Trimming removed 3 bases from V and 1 base from J; junction bases left unmatched: 3. The germline CDR1 and CDR2 sequences are MGHDK and SYGVNS.